The clone carrying this TCR beta chain has a handful of counts. In the authors' workflow: Estimation of nucleated cell counts relied on the amplification of reference gene primers. The table came from immunoSEQ multiplex PCR; TCRdb's copy has only in-frame clones and leaves some out. V, J and clone size were drawn from that table, and D and trimming were deduced from the DNA. Of fewer than 200,000 clones detected, 70% to 90% appear once; the ten largest clones hold approximately 2%. Germline CDR1 MDHEN, CDR2 SYDVKM. The CDR3 has 14 amino acids. The V end lost 5 bases, the J end lost 1 base, and 12 bases lay between the germline ends. This sample is drawn from a study of blood T cell repertoires in COVID-19. About the research overall: The study drew acute and convalescent COVID-19 samples from the United States, Italy and Spain. PBMCs, B-cell-depleted T cells, or T cells provided the cDNA or gDNA that made up the material.

The chain carries TRBV28 and TRBJ2-7, with D perhaps TRBD2 (5 bases). The specimen was peripheral blood. The receptor was isolated from a man between 18 and 29 years old who had recovered from COVID-19. This chain's CDR3 is CASSQIGVSYEQYF. CDR3 nucleotide sequence: TGTGCCAGCAGTCAAATCGGGGTTTCCTACGAGCAGTACTTC. The full variable domain, with the rest looked up from reference TRBV28 and TRBJ2-7, is DVKVTQSSRYLVKRTGEKVFLECVQDMDHENMFWYRQDPGLGLRLIYFSYDVKMKEKGDIPEGYSVSREKKERFSLILESASTNQTSMYLCASSQIGVSYEQYFGPGTRLTVT.